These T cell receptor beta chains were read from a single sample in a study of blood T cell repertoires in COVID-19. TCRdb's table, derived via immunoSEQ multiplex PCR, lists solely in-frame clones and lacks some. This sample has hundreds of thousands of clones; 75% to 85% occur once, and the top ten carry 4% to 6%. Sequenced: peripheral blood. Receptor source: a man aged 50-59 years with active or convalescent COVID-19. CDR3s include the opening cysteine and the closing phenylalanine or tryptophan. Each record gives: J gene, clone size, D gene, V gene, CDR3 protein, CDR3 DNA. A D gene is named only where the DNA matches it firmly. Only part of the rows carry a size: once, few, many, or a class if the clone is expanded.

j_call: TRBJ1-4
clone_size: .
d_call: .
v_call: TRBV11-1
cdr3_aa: CASSLTSTGLNEKLFF
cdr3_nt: TGTGCCAGCAGCTTAACCTCGACAGGCCTTAATGAAAAACTGTTTTTT

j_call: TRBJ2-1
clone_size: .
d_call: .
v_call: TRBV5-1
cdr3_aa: CASSLANYFDEQFF
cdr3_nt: TGCGCCAGCAGCTTGGCAAACTATTTCGATGAGCAGTTCTTC

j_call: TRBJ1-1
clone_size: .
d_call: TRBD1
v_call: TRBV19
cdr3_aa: CASTGQEVNTEAFF
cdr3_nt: TGTGCCAGTACCGGACAGGAGGTGAACACTGAAGCTTTCTTT

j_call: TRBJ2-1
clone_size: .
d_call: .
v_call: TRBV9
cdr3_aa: CASSVAKNPDIYDHNEQFF
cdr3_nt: TGTGCCAGCAGCGTAGCTAAGAACCCAGACATATACGACCACAATGAGCAGTTCTTC

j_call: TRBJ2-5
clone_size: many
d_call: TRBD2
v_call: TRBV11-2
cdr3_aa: CASSPTSGRVAETQYF
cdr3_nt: TGTGCCAGCAGCCCGACTAGCGGGAGGGTGGCGGAGACCCAGTACTTC

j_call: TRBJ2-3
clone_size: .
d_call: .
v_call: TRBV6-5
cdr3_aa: CASSRGLPIDTQYF
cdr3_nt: TGTGCCAGCAGTAGGGGACTCCCCATTGATACGCAGTATTTT

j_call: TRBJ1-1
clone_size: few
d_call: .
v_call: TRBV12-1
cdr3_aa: CASSFYRGEAEAFF
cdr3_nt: TGTGCCAGCAGCTTTTACAGGGGGGAAGCTGAAGCTTTCTTT

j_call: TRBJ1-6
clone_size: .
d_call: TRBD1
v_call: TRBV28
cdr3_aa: CASSSGQGANSPLHF
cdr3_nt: TGTGCCAGCAGTTCGGGACAGGGGGCAAATTCACCCCTCCACTTT

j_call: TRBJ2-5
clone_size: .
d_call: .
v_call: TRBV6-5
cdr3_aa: CASGTTGLETQYF
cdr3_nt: TGTGCCAGCGGAACTACAGGGTTAGAGACCCAGTACTTC

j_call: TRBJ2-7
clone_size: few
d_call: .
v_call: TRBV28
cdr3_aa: CASSYSMGGAEQYF
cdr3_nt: TGTGCCAGCAGTTACTCAATGGGGGGAGCCGAGCAGTACTTC

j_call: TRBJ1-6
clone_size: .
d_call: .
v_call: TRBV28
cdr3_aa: CASSPEYRTGVRNSPLHF
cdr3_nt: TGTGCCAGCAGTCCCGAATACCGGACTGGGGTGCGGAATTCACCCCTCCACTTT

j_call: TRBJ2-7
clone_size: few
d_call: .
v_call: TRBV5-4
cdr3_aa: CASSFPGAYEQYF
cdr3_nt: TGTGCCAGCAGCTTCCCGGGAGCCTACGAGCAGTACTTC

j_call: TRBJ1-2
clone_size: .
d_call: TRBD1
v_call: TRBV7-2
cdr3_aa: CASSLAAGGGYGYTF
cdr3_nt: TGTGCCAGCAGCTTAGCGGCAGGGGGAGGCTATGGCTACACCTTC

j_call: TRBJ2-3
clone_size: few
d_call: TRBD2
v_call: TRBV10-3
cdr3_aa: CAINTGLAGVDTQYF
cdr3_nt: TGTGCCATCAACACGGGACTAGCGGGAGTAGATACGCAGTATTTT

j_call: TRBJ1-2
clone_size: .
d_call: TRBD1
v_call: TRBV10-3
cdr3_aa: CAISEGYTGAVTSYGYTF
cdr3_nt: TGTGCCATCAGTGAAGGTTACACAGGGGCCGTGACCTCCTATGGCTACACCTTC

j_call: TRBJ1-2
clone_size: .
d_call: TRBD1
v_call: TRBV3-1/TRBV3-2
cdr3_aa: CASSDRSSGGFDGYTF
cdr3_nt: TGTGCCAGCAGTGACAGATCTTCAGGGGGTTTCGATGGCTACACCTTC

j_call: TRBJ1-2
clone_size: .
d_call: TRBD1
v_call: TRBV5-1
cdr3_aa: CASSFSGGTGDYGYTF
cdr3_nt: TGCGCCAGCAGCTTTTCCGGTGGGACAGGGGACTATGGCTACACCTTC

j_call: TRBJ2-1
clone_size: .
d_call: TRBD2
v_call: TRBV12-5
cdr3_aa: CASGSRAGYNEQFF
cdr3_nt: TGTGCTAGTGGTTCCCGAGCGGGATACAATGAGCAGTTCTTC

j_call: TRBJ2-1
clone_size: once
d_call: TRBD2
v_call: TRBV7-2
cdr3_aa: CASSLGSGSSLEQFF
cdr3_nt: TGTGCCAGCAGCTTAGGGAGCGGGAGCTCCCTTGAGCAGTTCTTC

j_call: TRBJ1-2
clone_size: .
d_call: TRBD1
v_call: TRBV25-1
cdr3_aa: CASSEGQGATYGYTF
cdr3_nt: TGTGCCAGCAGTGAGGGACAGGGGGCTACCTATGGCTACACCTTC

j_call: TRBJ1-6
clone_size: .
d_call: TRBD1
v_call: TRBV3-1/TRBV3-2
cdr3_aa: CASSPRWGQGRNSPLHF
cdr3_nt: TGTGCCAGCAGCCCCAGGTGGGGACAGGGGAGGAATTCACCCCTCCACTTT

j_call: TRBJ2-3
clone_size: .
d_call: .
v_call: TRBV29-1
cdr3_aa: CSVDFRGTDTQYF
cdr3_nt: TGCAGCGTTGACTTCCGGGGCACAGATACGCAGTATTTT

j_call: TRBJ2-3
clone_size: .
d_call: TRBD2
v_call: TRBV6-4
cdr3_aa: CASQGLAGGVGYHSDTQYF
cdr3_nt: TGTGCCAGCCAGGGACTAGCGGGAGGGGTTGGGTATCATTCGGATACGCAGTATTTT

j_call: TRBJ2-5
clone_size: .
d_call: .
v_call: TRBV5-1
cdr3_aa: CASSLEAQVKTQYF
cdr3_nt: TGCGCCAGCAGCTTGGAGGCACAGGTGAAGACCCAGTACTTC

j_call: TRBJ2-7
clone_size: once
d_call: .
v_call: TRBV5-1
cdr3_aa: CASSLTGLHEQYF
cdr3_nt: TGCGCCAGCAGCTTGACAGGGCTACACGAGCAGTACTTC

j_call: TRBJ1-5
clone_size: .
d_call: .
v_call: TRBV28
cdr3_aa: CASSLEFRSVGRLPDQPQHF
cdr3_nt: TGTGCCAGCAGTTTAGAGTTTAGGTCAGTGGGGCGTCTCCCCGATCAGCCCCAGCATTTT

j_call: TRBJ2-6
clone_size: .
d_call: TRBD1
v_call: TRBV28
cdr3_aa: CASRGTGAASGANVLTF
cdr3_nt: TGTGCCAGCAGGGGGACAGGGGCCGCCTCTGGGGCCAACGTCCTGACTTTC